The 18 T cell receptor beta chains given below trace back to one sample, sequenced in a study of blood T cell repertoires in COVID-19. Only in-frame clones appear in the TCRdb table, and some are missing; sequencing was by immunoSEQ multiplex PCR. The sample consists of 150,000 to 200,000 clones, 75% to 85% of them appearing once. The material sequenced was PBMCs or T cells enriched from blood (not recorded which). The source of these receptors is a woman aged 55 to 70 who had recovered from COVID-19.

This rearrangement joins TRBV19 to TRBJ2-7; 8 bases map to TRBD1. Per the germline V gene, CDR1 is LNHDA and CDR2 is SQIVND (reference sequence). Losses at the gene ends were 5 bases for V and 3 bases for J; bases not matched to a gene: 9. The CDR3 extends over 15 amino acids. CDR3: CASSSRRQGNYEQYF. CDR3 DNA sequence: TGTGCCAGTAGTTCGCGTAGACAGGGGAACTACGAGCAGTACTTC.

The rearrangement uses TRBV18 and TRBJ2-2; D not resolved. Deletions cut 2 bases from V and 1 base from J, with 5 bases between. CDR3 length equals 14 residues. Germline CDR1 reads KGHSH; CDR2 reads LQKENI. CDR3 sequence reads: CASSPAENTGELFF. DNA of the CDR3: TGTGCCAGCTCACCAGCGGAGAACACCGGGGAGCTGTTTTTT.

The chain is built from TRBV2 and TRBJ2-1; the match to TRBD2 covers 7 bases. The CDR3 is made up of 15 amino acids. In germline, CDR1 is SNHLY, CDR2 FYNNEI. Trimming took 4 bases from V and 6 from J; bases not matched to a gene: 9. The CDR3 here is CASSGNRGGSNEQFF. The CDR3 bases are TGTGCCAGCAGTGGAAACCGGGGAGGGAGCAATGAGCAGTTCTTC. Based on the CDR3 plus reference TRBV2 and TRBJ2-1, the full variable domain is EPEVTQTPSHQVTQMGQEVILRCVPISNHLYFYWYRQILGQKVEFLVSFYNNEISEKSEIFDDQFSVERPDGSNFTLKIRSTKLEDSAMYFCASSGNRGGSNEQFFGPGTRLTVL.

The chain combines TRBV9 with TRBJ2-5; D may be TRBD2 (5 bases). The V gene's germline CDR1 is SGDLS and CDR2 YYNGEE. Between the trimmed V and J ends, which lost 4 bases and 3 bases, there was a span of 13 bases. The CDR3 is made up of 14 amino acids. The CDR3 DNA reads TGTGCCAGCAGCCTCTCTTACGGGGAAGAGACCCAGTACTTC. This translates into CASSLSYGEETQYF.

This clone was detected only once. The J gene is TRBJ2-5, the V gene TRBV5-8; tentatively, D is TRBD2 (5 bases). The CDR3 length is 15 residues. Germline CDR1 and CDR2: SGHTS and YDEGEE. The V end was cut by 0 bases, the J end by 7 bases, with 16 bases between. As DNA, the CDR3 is TGTGCCAGCAGCTTGGCGGGTGGACCGAGCGGGACCCAGTACTTC. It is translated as CASSLAGGPSGTQYF.

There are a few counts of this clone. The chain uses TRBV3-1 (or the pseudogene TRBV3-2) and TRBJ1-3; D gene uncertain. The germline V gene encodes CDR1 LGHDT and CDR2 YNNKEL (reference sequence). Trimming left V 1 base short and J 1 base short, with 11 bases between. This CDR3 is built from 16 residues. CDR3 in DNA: TGTGCCAGCAGCCAAGGTCACGCTACGTCTGGAAACACCATATATTTT. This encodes CASSQGHATSGNTIYF.

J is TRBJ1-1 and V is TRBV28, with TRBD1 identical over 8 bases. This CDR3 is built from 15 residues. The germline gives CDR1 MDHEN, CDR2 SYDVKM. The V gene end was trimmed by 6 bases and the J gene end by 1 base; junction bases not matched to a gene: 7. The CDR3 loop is CASSLHTGGNTEAFF. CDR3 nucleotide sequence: TGTGCCAGCAGCCTCCATACAGGGGGGAACACTGAAGCTTTCTTT.

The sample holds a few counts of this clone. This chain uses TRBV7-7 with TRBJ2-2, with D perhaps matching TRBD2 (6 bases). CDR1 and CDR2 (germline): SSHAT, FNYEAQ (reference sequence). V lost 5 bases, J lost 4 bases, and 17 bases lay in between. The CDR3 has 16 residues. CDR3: CASSPVLVGGTGELFF. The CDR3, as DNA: TGTGCCAGCAGCCCGGTTTTAGTGGGGGGCACCGGGGAGCTGTTTTTT.

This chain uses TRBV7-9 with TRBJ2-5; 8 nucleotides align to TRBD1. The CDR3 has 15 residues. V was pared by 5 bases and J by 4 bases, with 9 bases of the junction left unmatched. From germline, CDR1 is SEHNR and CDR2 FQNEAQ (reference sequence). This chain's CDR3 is CASSRSDRVAETQYF. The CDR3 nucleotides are TGTGCCAGCAGCCGGTCGGACAGGGTCGCAGAGACCCAGTACTTC.

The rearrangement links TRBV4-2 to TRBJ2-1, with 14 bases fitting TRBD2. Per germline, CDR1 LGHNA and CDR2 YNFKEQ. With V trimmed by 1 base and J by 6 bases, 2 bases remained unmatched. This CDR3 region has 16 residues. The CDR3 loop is CASSQVGTSGGNEQFF. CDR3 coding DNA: TGTGCCAGCAGCCAAGTTGGGACTAGCGGGGGCAATGAGCAGTTCTTC.

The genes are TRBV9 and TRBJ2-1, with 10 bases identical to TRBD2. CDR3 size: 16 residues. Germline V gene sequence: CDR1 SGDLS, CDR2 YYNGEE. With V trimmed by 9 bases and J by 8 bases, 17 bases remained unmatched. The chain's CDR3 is CATTPEASGGGDEQFF. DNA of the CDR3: TGTGCCACGACCCCGGAAGCTAGCGGGGGAGGGGATGAGCAGTTCTTC.

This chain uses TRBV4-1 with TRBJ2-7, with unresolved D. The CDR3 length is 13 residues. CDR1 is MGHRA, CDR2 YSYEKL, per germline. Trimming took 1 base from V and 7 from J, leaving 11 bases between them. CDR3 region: CASSQGAEDEQYF. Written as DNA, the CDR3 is TGCGCCAGCAGCCAAGGGGCCGAAGATGAGCAGTACTTC.

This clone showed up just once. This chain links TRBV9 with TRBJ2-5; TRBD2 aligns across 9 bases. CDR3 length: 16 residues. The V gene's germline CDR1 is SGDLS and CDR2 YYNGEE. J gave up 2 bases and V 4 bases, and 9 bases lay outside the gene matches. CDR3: CASSLGSGGFQETQYF. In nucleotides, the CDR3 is TGTGCCAGCAGCCTCGGAAGCGGGGGGTTTCAAGAGACCCAGTACTTC. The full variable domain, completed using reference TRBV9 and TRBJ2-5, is DSGVTQTPKHLITATGQRVTLRCSPRSGDLSVYWYQQSLDQGLQFLIQYYNGEERAKGNILERFSAQQFPDLHSELNLSSLELGDSALYFCASSLGSGGFQETQYFGPGTRLLVL.

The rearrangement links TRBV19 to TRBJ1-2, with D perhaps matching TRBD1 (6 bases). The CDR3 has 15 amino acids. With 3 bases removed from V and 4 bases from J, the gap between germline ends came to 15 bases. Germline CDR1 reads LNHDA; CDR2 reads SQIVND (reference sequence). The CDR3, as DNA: TGTGCCAGTAGTATTGCCCGGACAGAGGTCTATGGCTACACCTTC. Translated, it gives CASSIARTEVYGYTF.

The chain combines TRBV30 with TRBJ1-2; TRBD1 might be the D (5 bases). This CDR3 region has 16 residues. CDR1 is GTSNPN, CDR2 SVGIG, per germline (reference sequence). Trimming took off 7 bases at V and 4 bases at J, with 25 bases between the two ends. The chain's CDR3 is CAFLGTPGIRIYGYTF. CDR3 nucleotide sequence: TGTGCCTTTCTCGGGACTCCCGGGATTAGGATCTATGGCTACACCTTC.

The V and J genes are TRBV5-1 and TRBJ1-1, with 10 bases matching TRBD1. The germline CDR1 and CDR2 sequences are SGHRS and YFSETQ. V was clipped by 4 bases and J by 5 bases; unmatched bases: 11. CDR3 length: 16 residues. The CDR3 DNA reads TGCGCCAGCAGCCCGGACAGGGGGGTGGGAAGTACTGAAGCTTTCTTT. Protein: CASSPDRGVGSTEAFF.

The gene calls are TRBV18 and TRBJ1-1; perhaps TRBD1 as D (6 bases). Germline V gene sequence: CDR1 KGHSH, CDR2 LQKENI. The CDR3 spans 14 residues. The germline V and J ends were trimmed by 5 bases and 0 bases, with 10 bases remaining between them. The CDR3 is CASSSTGLNTEAFF. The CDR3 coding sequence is TGTGCCAGCTCAAGCACAGGGCTGAACACTGAAGCTTTCTTT.

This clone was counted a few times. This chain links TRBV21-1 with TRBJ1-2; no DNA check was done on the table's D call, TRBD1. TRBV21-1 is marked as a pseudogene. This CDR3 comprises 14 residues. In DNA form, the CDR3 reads TGTGCCAGCAGCAAGACAGGGGGCGTTGGTGGCTACACCTTC. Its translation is CASSKTGGVGGYTF.